Below, 16 T cell receptor beta chains from the same sample are listed, as sequenced in a study of PD-L1 blockade in urothelial cancer. Time point indicated: pretreatment peripheral blood. The method was immunoSEQ multiplex PCR; TCRdb's version includes in-frame clones alone and lacks a portion of them. The sample includes about 87,000 clones, 84% of them seen just once. The sequenced sample was PBMCs, obtained around atezolizumab (anti-PD-L1) treatment. Every receptor here comes from a man aged 60 to 69 with urothelial cancer.

This chain joins TRBV11-2 and TRBJ2-7; D unresolved. Germline V CDR1 and CDR2: SGHAT, FQNNGV. This CDR3 has 15 amino acids. Trimming left V 5 bases short and J 3 bases short, with 17 bases between. The DNA for the CDR3 is TGTGCCAGCAGCGACACGACCCGCCTTCTCTACGAGCAGTACTTC. Translated, it gives CASSDTTRLLYEQYF.

By proportion, this clone is medium-sized. The genes are TRBV15 and TRBJ1-5; TRBD1 might be the D (6 bases). Trimming removed 6 bases from V and 8 bases from J, with 17 bases in between. This CDR3 is built from 14 residues. From germline, CDR1 is LNHNV and CDR2 YYDKDF (reference sequence). The chain's CDR3 is CATRDSQFSKPQHF. In DNA form, the CDR3 reads TGTGCCACCAGGGACAGCCAATTCAGCAAGCCCCAGCATTTT.

The chain couples TRBV9 to TRBJ2-1; TRBD1 agrees at 9 bases. Germline CDR1 and CDR2: SGDLS and YYNGEE. The J segment lost 9 bases and the V segment lost 4 bases, leaving 14 bases of the junction unmatched. This CDR3 region has 16 residues. This chain's CDR3 is CASSQGGGTGLSEQFF. The CDR3 DNA is TGTGCCAGCAGCCAGGGGGGTGGGACAGGGTTATCTGAGCAGTTCTTC.

The chain uses TRBV11-2 and TRBJ2-1; 7 bases line up with TRBD1. Germline V CDR1 and CDR2: SGHAT, FQNNGV. V lost 6 bases, J lost 5 bases, and 10 bases stayed unmatched. The CDR3 is 15 amino acids. The CDR3, as DNA: TGTGCCAGCAGACCTACAGGGGCCCCTAACAATGAGCAGTTCTTC. Translation gives CASRPTGAPNNEQFF.

This clone showed up just once. The chain is built from TRBV27 and TRBJ2-1, with 7 bases identical to TRBD1. CDR3 length equals 15 residues. Losses at the gene ends were 0 bases for V and 10 bases for J; bases not matched to a gene: 9. Per the germline V gene, CDR1 is MNHEY and CDR2 is SMNVEV (reference sequence). The CDR3 here is CASSLSDDRVGEQFF. CDR3 bases: TGTGCCAGCAGTTTATCGGACGACAGGGTGGGCGAGCAGTTCTTC.

In this sample, this clone turned up once. As DNA, the CDR3 is TGCGCCAGCAGCCTTATCGGGGTGACAACTAATGAAAAACTGTTTTTT. It translates to CASSLIGVTTNEKLFF. This chain joins TRBV4-1 and TRBJ1-4; D gene ambiguous. This CDR3 is 16 amino acids long. Trimming shortened V by 4 bases and J by 0 bases, and 12 bases separated the two germline ends. Germline values: CDR1 MGHRA, CDR2 YSYEKL.

The rearrangement joins TRBV18 to TRBJ1-5, with a weak D call TRBD1 (5 bases). V lost 1 base and J 2 bases, leaving 18 bases between the germline ends. The CDR3 spans 18 residues. Germline lookup yields CDR1 KGHSH and CDR2 LQKENI. As DNA, the CDR3 is TGTGCCAGCTCACCACAACCGGGACTGCTCAAGGGCAATCAGCCCCAGCATTTT. Translated: CASSPQPGLLKGNQPQHF.

The genes are TRBV23-1 and TRBJ1-2; the D gene is possibly TRBD1 (6 bases). TRBV23-1 is designated an ORF whose function remains uncertain. There are 15 residues in the CDR3. V lost 2 bases and J lost 4, with 14 bases in between. Here the CDR3 DNA reads TGCGCCAGCAGTCAAGTCCCTGGCAGGGGCTATGGCTACACCTTC. It codes for CASSQVPGRGYGYTF.

V and J are TRBV5-4 and TRBJ2-4, with no clear D. The germline V gene has CDR1 SGHNT and CDR2 YYREEE (reference sequence). The CDR3 length is 14 residues. The V end lost 3 bases, the J end lost 2 bases, and 9 bases lay between the germline ends. The CDR3 loop is CASSWQETKNIQYF. CDR3 in DNA: TGTGCCAGCAGCTGGCAGGAAACCAAAAACATTCAGTACTTC.

Notes on this clone: The same CDR3 arises from other DNA sequences in this sample as well. The chain combines TRBV5-1 with TRBJ2-3; TRBD1 is a possible D gene (6 bases). There are 14 residues in the CDR3. Germline CDR1 is SGHRS and CDR2 is YFSETQ. Trimming pared 0 bases from V and 2 bases from J, leaving 7 bases between. The CDR3 is CASSLGTVTDTQYF. The CDR3 coding sequence is TGCGCCAGCAGCTTGGGGACAGTCACAGATACGCAGTATTTT.

The CDR3 protein is CASTKGRQGTGELFF. In DNA, the CDR3 is TGTGCCAGTACCAAAGGGAGACAGGGCACCGGGGAGCTGTTTTTT. The rearrangement joins TRBV19 to TRBJ2-2; TRBD1 matches 7 bases. Germline CDR1 LNHDA, CDR2 SQIVND (reference sequence). The CDR3 spans 15 residues. V trimming: 7 bases; J trimming: 4 bases; junction bases outside the gene matches: 9. Filled out from reference TRBV19 and TRBJ2-2, the complete variable domain reads DGGITQSPKYLFRKEGQNVTLSCEQNLNHDAMYWYRQDPGQGLRLIYYSQIVNDFQKGDIAEGYSVSREKKESFPLTVTSAQKNPTAFYLCASTKGRQGTGELFFGEGSRLTVL.

V usage is TRBV18 and J usage is TRBJ2-2; 7 bases map to TRBD1. Germline V CDR1 and CDR2: KGHSH, LQKENI. This CDR3 is 15 amino acids long. V dropped 1 base and J dropped 5; count of bases not matched to a gene: 4. The CDR3 here is CASSPQGATTGELFF. CDR3 nucleotide sequence: TGTGCCAGCTCACCACAGGGGGCAACGACCGGGGAGCTGTTTTTT.

The CDR3 loop reads CASSLREINTEAFF. As DNA, the CDR3 is TGTGCCAGCAGCTTGCGAGAAATCAACACTGAAGCTTTCTTT. The V call is TRBV7-9, the J call TRBJ1-1, with no clear D. The CDR3 runs to 14 residues. The V gene's germline CDR1 is SEHNR and CDR2 FQNEAQ (reference sequence). The germline V and J ends were trimmed by 3 bases and 2 bases, with 10 bases remaining between them.

This chain uses TRBV5-4 with TRBJ1-2; D ambiguous. Trimming took 0 bases from V and 4 from J, leaving 13 bases between them. Germline V lookup: CDR1 SGHNT, CDR2 YYREEE (reference sequence). The length of the CDR3 is 15 residues. CDR3 in amino acids: CASSLGAGGIYGYTF. The CDR3 DNA is TGTGCCAGCAGCTTGGGGGCAGGCGGGATCTATGGCTACACCTTC.

The sample holds one count of this clone. V and J are TRBV28 and TRBJ2-5; possible D gene TRBD2, 5 bases. Germline V gene data show CDR1 as MDHEN and CDR2 as SYDVKM. The V and J ends lost 6 bases and 9 bases respectively, with 14 bases between them. The CDR3 is 12 residues long. CDR3 DNA sequence: TGTGCCAGCAGGACCGGGGTTGCGGCCCAGTACTTC. This codes for CASRTGVAAQYF.

In its sample, this clone was seen a few times. The V call is TRBV2, the J call TRBJ2-7; the D gene is possibly TRBD1 (5 bases). V shed 7 bases and J shed 6 bases, with 16 bases lying between them. Germline-derived CDR1 and CDR2 are SNHLY and FYNNEI. This CDR3 spans 13 amino acids. This chain's CDR3 is CASMGQGLGEQYF. As DNA, the CDR3 is TGTGCCAGCATGGGGCAGGGCCTCGGCGAGCAGTACTTC.